Each of the 31 T cell receptor beta chains below was sequenced from the same sample in a study of beta chain features in type 1 diabetes. General study results and limits: People with Type 1 diabetes carried modestly yet significantly shorter TCRB CDR3s in all four CD4+ subsets.

The whole isolated RNA underwent reverse transcription, so sequencing captured expressed TCRB transcripts. The table came from immunoSEQ multiplex PCR; TCRdb's copy has only in-frame clones and leaves some out. Of 600,000 to 700,000 clones in the sample, about an eighth were seen once. No antigen has been assigned to these receptors. The sample taken for sequencing was naive CD4+ T cells from blood. The receptors derive from a man aged 18 to 29 with type 1 diabetes.

This clone was found a few times. The V call is TRBV27, the J call TRBJ1-2; 7 bases are shared with TRBD1. CDR1 is MNHEY, CDR2 SMNVEV, per germline (reference sequence). V shed 5 bases, J shed 0 bases, and the junction held 9 bases outside the gene matches. This CDR3 is built from 16 residues. The CDR3 nucleotides are TGTGCCAGCAGTCTTGGGACAGCCCCCACTAACTATGGCTACACCTTC. The encoded protein is CASSLGTAPTNYGYTF.

The chain employs TRBV5-1 and TRBJ2-3, with D possibly matching TRBD1 (6 bases). Trimming pared 4 bases from V and 6 bases from J, leaving 15 bases between. Germline CDR1 reads SGHRS; CDR2 reads YFSETQ. CDR3 size: 14 residues. The CDR3 loop is CASSPQGSLDTQYF. The CDR3 nucleotides read TGCGCCAGCAGCCCCCAGGGGAGTCTCGATACGCAGTATTTT.

This clone has only a few counts. The gene calls are TRBV25-1 and TRBJ2-3; no reliable D call. V gave up 1 base and J gave up 2 bases, with 4 bases separating them. From germline, CDR1 is MGHDK and CDR2 SYGVNS. This CDR3 has 13 residues. The CDR3 reads CASSESATDTQYF. In DNA, the CDR3 is TGTGCCAGCAGTGAATCAGCCACAGATACGCAGTATTTT.

The chain is built from TRBV27 and TRBJ1-2; D is ambiguous. Trimming left V 6 bases short and J 5 bases short, with 7 bases between. This CDR3 has 11 amino acids. Germline V gives CDR1 MNHEY, CDR2 SMNVEV (reference sequence). CDR3 sequence reads: CASSRGYGYTF. The CDR3 region has the DNA TGTGCCAGCAGCCGCGGGTATGGCTACACCTTC.

There are a few counts of this clone. The chain has TRBV5-1 and TRBJ1-1; TRBD1 is a possible D gene (5 bases). CDR1 is SGHRS and CDR2 is YFSETQ in the germline V gene. The CDR3 consists of 14 residues. The germline V and J ends were trimmed by 1 base and 5 bases, with 12 bases remaining between them. The CDR3 coding sequence is TGCGCCAGCAGCTTGTTGTCAGGGAATACTGAAGCTTTCTTT. As protein: CASSLLSGNTEAFF.

In its sample, this clone was seen many times. The J gene is TRBJ2-2, the V gene TRBV9; the D is unclear. From germline, CDR1 is SGDLS and CDR2 YYNGEE. There are 11 residues in the CDR3. The germline V and J ends were trimmed by 3 bases and 6 bases, with 3 bases remaining between them. As DNA, the CDR3 is TGTGCCAGCAGCGACCCCGGGGAGCTGTTTTTT. Its protein is CASSDPGELFF. Filled out from reference TRBV9 and TRBJ2-2, the complete variable domain reads DSGVTQTPKHLITATGQRVTLRCSPRSGDLSVYWYQQSLDQGLQFLIQYYNGEERAKGNILERFSAQQFPDLHSELNLSSLELGDSALYFCASSDPGELFFGEGSRLTVL.

The chain is built from TRBV7-3 and TRBJ2-2; the D call may be TRBD1 or TRBD2 (5 bases each). The V end was cut by 5 bases, the J end by 6 bases, with 13 bases between. Looked up from germline, CDR1 is SGHTA and CDR2 is FQGTGA. The CDR3 length is 14 residues. CDR3 region: CASSPLGESGELFF. The CDR3 DNA reads as TGTGCCAGCAGCCCGTTGGGGGAATCCGGGGAGCTGTTTTTT.

The V call is TRBV7-2, the J call TRBJ1-2; D is ambiguous. The CDR3 totals 14 residues. V was shortened by 1 base and J by 6 bases, with 12 bases between the two germline ends. Germline CDR1 SGHTA, CDR2 FQGNSA. The CDR3 DNA sequence: TGTGCCAGCAGCTTAGAGGCGGCTTGGGATGGCTACACCTTC. Translation gives CASSLEAAWDGYTF.

In its sample, this clone was seen a few times. V and J are TRBV30 and TRBJ1-1; weak D call: TRBD1 (6 bases). The length of the CDR3 is 15 residues. Trimming stripped 0 bases from V and 5 bases from J, with 16 bases between. The germline gives CDR1 GTSNPN, CDR2 SVGIG (reference sequence). The CDR3 bases are TGTGCCTGGAGTGTAGGTAGAACGGGGGCAACTGAAGCTTTCTTT. Amino acid sequence: CAWSVGRTGATEAFF.

This clone has a handful of counts. V is TRBV29-1 and J is TRBJ1-1; 8 nucleotides align to TRBD1. The germline CDR1 and CDR2 sequences are SQVTM and ANQGSEA. The CDR3 is 12 amino acids. V shed 4 bases and J 7 bases; nucleotides not matched to a gene: 5. The CDR3 nucleotides read TGCAGCGTTGGGAAACAGGGGGGTGAAGCTTTCTTT. Its translation is CSVGKQGGEAFF.

This clone was found a few times. The chain joins TRBV6-6 to TRBJ1-5; 7 bases are shared with TRBD1. This CDR3 is 13 amino acids long. Germline V lookup: CDR1 MNHNY, CDR2 SVGAGI (reference sequence). V dropped 8 bases and J dropped 2; count of bases not matched to a gene: 3. The CDR3, as DNA: TGTGCCAGCGACAGGGCGGGCAATCAGCCCCAGCATTTT. Its translation: CASDRAGNQPQHF.

The chain is built from TRBV29-1 and TRBJ2-7; 7 bases are a match to TRBD1. Germline CDR1 and CDR2: SQVTM and ANQGSEA. After removal of 4 bases from V and 2 bases from J, the junction contained 8 bases not matched to a gene. The CDR3 has 14 amino acids. The CDR3: CSVATGTVPYEQYF. CDR3 in DNA: TGCAGCGTTGCCACCGGGACAGTACCCTACGAGCAGTACTTC.

The rearrangement joins TRBV18 to TRBJ2-3; 15 nucleotides agree with TRBD2. The CDR3 sequence is 20 residues long. Trimming took 1 base from V and 4 from J; bases not matched to a gene: 12. The V gene's germline CDR1 is KGHSH and CDR2 LQKENI. The CDR3 nucleotides are TGTGCCAGCTCACCACTGTCTCGGACTAGCGGGGGGGCAGGGTCAGATACGCAGTATTTT. Amino acid sequence: CASSPLSRTSGGAGSDTQYF.

This clone was picked up a small number of times. J is TRBJ2-3 and V is TRBV5-1; 7 nucleotides line up with TRBD1. CDR1 and CDR2 from the germline V gene are SGHRS and YFSETQ. With V trimmed by 4 bases and J by 2 bases, 10 bases remained unmatched. This CDR3 is 16 amino acids long. The DNA of the CDR3 is TGCGCCAGCAGCCCGGTACGGGACAGCCTCACAGATACGCAGTATTTT. Its translation: CASSPVRDSLTDTQYF.

V is TRBV11-3 and J is TRBJ2-3; the match to TRBD1 covers 11 bases. The CDR3 sequence is 16 residues long. Trimming took 2 bases from V and 2 from J; bases not matched to a gene: 3. The germline CDR1 and CDR2 sequences are SGHNT and YENEEA. The CDR3 DNA reads TGTGCCAGCAGCTTAATGGGACAGGGGGTCACAGATACGCAGTATTTT. Encoded protein: CASSLMGQGVTDTQYF.

This clone has only a few counts. This rearrangement joins TRBV7-9 to TRBJ1-1; no clear D. Trimming stripped 5 bases from V and 4 bases from J, with 14 bases between. The CDR3 totals 14 residues. Per the germline V gene, CDR1 is SEHNR and CDR2 is FQNEAQ (reference sequence). The chain's CDR3 is CASSGRWASTEAFF. The DNA for the CDR3 is TGTGCCAGCAGCGGCCGTTGGGCTAGCACTGAAGCTTTCTTT.

The gene calls are TRBV4-1 and TRBJ1-5; TRBD1 is a possible D gene (5 bases). The germline gives CDR1 MGHRA, CDR2 YSYEKL. The CDR3 has 16 residues. Trimming took 1 base from V and 7 from J, leaving 17 bases between them. The CDR3 DNA reads TGCGCCAGCAGCCAAGCGGATACAGGAGTAAAGCAGCCCCAGCATTTT. Protein product: CASSQADTGVKQPQHF.

This clone was counted between two and nine times. This sequence joins TRBV7-9 and TRBJ2-1, with D unclear. Germline V gives CDR1 SEHNR, CDR2 FQNEAQ (reference sequence). The CDR3 runs 10 residues. Trimming cost V 5 bases and J 10 bases, with 6 bases left between them. DNA of the CDR3: TGTGCCAGCAGCCCTTGGGAGCAGTTCTTC. Translated: CASSPWEQFF.

The sample holds a few counts of this clone. This chain connects TRBV7-9 to TRBJ1-6, with D unclear. This CDR3 region has 13 residues. The V gene's germline CDR1 is SEHNR and CDR2 FQNEAQ (reference sequence). Trimming stripped 4 bases from V and 7 bases from J, with 8 bases between. CDR3 bases: TGTGCCAGCAGCTCACCGAGAAATTCACCCCTCCACTTT. Amino acid sequence: CASSSPRNSPLHF.

This clone was found a few times. The CDR3 DNA follows: TGTGCCAGCAGTGAGGGGACAGACCTTACCTATGGCTACACCTTC. Protein sequence: CASSEGTDLTYGYTF. The J gene is TRBJ1-2, the V gene TRBV25-1, with 7 bases that match TRBD1. CDR1 MGHDK and CDR2 SYGVNS come from the germline V gene. The CDR3 is 15 residues long. Losses at the gene ends were 3 bases for V and 4 bases for J; bases not matched to a gene: 8.

A note on this clone: The junction departs from the called germline gene at one end, perhaps through a read error. This chain connects TRBV5-4 to TRBJ1-6; unclear D gene. This CDR3 is built from 13 residues. In germline, CDR1 is SGHNT, CDR2 YYREEE (reference sequence). CDR3 amino acids: CASSLASDGPVNF. CDR3 coding DNA: TGTGCCAGCAGCTTGGCCTCGGACGGCCCGGTAAACTTT.

The chain couples TRBV14 to TRBJ2-2; 8 nucleotides match TRBD2. From germline, CDR1 is SGHDN and CDR2 FVKESK. V shed 7 bases, J shed 2 bases, and the junction held 3 bases outside the gene matches. This CDR3 region has 14 residues. In DNA form, the CDR3 reads TGTGCCAGCAAGTGGACTAGCAACACCGGGGAGCTGTTTTTT. This translates into CASKWTSNTGELFF.

This clone came up a few times. The J gene is TRBJ2-7, the V gene TRBV19, with 7 bases fitting TRBD1. With 5 bases clipped from V and 4 bases from J, the junction kept 5 bases outside the gene matches. Germline V gene data show CDR1 as LNHDA and CDR2 as SQIVND (reference sequence). This CDR3 contains 13 residues. CDR3 DNA: TGTGCCAGTAGTCCGGGGACAGAGTACGAGCAGTACTTC. Translated: CASSPGTEYEQYF.

V is TRBV14 and J is TRBJ2-1; D might be TRBD1 (5 bases). The CDR3 consists of 19 residues. Per germline, CDR1 SGHDN and CDR2 FVKESK. Trimming cost V 1 base and J 0 bases, with 19 bases left between them. CDR3 in amino acids: CASSQAGFGLLSSYNEQFF. The DNA of the CDR3 is TGTGCCAGCAGCCAAGCAGGGTTTGGGCTCCTTAGCTCCTACAATGAGCAGTTCTTC.

This clone was detected a few times. This chain connects TRBV29-1 to TRBJ1-4; possible D gene TRBD1, 5 bases. V lost 5 bases to trimming and J lost 5 bases, with 12 bases between them. The CDR3 is made up of 13 amino acids. Germline V CDR1 and CDR2: SQVTM, ANQGSEA. CDR3 loop: CSVLRDANEKLFF. The CDR3 DNA sequence: TGCAGCGTTCTCAGGGACGCCAATGAAAAACTGTTTTTT.

The chain couples TRBV6-5 to TRBJ1-5, with TRBD1 as a possible D gene (6 bases). Trimming shortened V by 6 bases and J by 0 bases, and 12 bases separated the two germline ends. CDR1 is MNHEY and CDR2 is SVGAGI in the germline V gene. This CDR3 contains 15 residues. CDR3 sequence: CASSRDTDSNQPQHF. In nucleotides, the CDR3 is TGTGCCAGCAGCCGGGACACCGATAGCAATCAGCCCCAGCATTTT.

The chain combines TRBV28 with TRBJ1-6; no clear D. The CDR3 has 13 amino acids. Germline CDR1 MDHEN, CDR2 SYDVKM. With 4 bases removed from V and 9 bases from J, the gap between germline ends came to 10 bases. CDR3 residues: CASSSQWGSPLHF. The CDR3 DNA follows: TGTGCCAGCAGTTCCCAGTGGGGTTCACCCCTCCACTTT.

The gene calls are TRBV4-1 and TRBJ2-1; no definite D call. Germline V gene data show CDR1 as MGHRA and CDR2 as YSYEKL. The CDR3 is 15 residues long. The V end was cut by 0 bases, the J end by 9 bases, with 15 bases between. CDR3 coding DNA: TGCGCCAGCAGCCAAGAAGGCGGCTCGCAAAGTGAGCAGTTCTTC. Encoded protein: CASSQEGGSQSEQFF.

A remark on this clone: Other nucleotide sequences in the sample specify the same CDR3. This chain links TRBV5-1 with TRBJ2-7; 9 bases fit TRBD1. CDR1 is SGHRS and CDR2 is YFSETQ in the germline V gene. This CDR3 spans 14 amino acids. Unmatched junction bases numbered 4, after V lost 4 bases and J lost 2 bases. The CDR3 DNA follows: TGCGCCAGCAGCCTCGGACAGGGGCCCTACGAGCAGTACTTC. Its translation: CASSLGQGPYEQYF.

In its sample, this clone was seen a few times. The V and J genes are TRBV9 and TRBJ2-7; 9 positions match TRBD1. Germline CDR1 SGDLS, CDR2 YYNGEE. J was trimmed by 4 bases and V by 4 bases; bases with no gene match: 12. CDR3 length equals 16 residues. The CDR3 nucleotides read TGTGCCAGCAGCCCTCGGAAGGACAGGGGACCTTACGAGCAGTACTTC. Translated: CASSPRKDRGPYEQYF.

The rearrangement uses TRBV2 and TRBJ1-4; D may be TRBD1 (6 bases). Germline assignment: CDR1 SNHLY and CDR2 FYNNEI. CDR3 size: 13 residues. V lost 6 bases to trimming and J lost 4 bases, with 9 bases between them. The CDR3: CASSGQFNEKLFF. The CDR3 DNA sequence: TGTGCCAGCAGCGGACAGTTTAATGAAAAACTGTTTTTT.